This TCR beta chain was profiled in a study of shared clonotypes between healthy human individuals (dated by TCRdb to 2020 to 2021). Regarding the study in general: A few men and two women, aged 18 to 49 years, made up the cohort. Per donor, three plates each were used for CD4 naive and CD4 memory, two for CD8 naive, and one for CD8 memory. Leukapheresis yielded between about 0.85 and 10 billion PBMCs per donor. Different laboratories and diverse techniques were used to prepare libraries and sequence TCR repertoires, to increase sequencing depth and limit assay-specific biases. Blood TCR repertoires of a handful of healthy adults were deeply sequenced to estimate repertoire size and the extent of clonotype sharing between individuals.

CD8 naive samples consisted of CD45RO-negative cells that were positively selected for CCR7, yielding a CD45RA+CCR7+ population without TemRA cells. The donors were healthy, HIV-negative adults who had no recently reported acute infections or vaccinations. All donors were Caucasian adults living in Nashville, Tennessee, USA. Blood was obtained by leukapheresis, after which PBMCs were separated by Ficoll-Histopaque density gradient centrifugation and cryopreserved in liquid nitrogen vapor phase. Analytical flow cytometry was used to check the purity and quantity of every magnetically sorted T cell population. Genomic DNA was isolated from every sorted fraction and measured by UV absorbance on a Nanodrop 2000c. Using the deep immunoSEQ assay, TCR CDR3 regions were amplified from genomic DNA by multiplex PCR. For each cell subset, the extracted genomic DNA was distributed evenly across all wells of several immunoSEQ 96-well plates, and each plate served as one replicate. For sorted subsets, around 200 ng genomic DNA, equal to 25,000 to 35,000 T cell genomes, was loaded into each replicate PCR. Purified libraries were quantified with a Qubit 3.0 fluorometer, sized on a Bioanalyzer 2100, and re-quantified with the KAPA Library Quantification kit. Every immunoSEQ 96-well plate was sequenced on a separate single-read 150-cycle Illumina NextSeq 550 flow cell. In the paper's pipeline: Because only junctional sequences without quality scores were contained in the immunoSEQ output, filtering matching that applied to full-length reads could not be performed. Sequences were annotated with PyIR, a Python wrapper for IgBLAST v1.9, and V/J genes and CDR3 were assigned using IMGT germline references. Reads were removed for weak V/J assignments (E-value above 1e-6), missing CDR3, stop codons, out-of-frame junctions, or ambiguous translated residues. V3J clonotypes were defined as sequences sharing the same inferred V gene, J gene, and CDR3 amino acid sequence. Percentage overlap between repertoires was computed as shared unique clonotypes divided by the size of the smaller repertoire. Three approaches were used to assess repertoire richness: RTK rarefaction, the Chao1 estimator, and Recon v2.1 estimates of unobserved clonotypes. For all TCRbeta clonotypes obtained by the gDNA method from four donors, generation probabilities were computed with OLGA. Imported from immuneACCESS, the table was reduced by TCRdb to in-frame sequences with V and J called. These copies leave out some clones; in studies compared against another copy, an unresolved V gene accounts for under half, and the cause of the remainder is not known. That table is the source of V, J and clone size, and D and trimming were worked out from the DNA. The sample table holds approximately 2,200,000 clones, of which roughly 91% were seen once. The ten most abundant clones make up around 1.7% of the sample.

The paper's findings and limits, for the study overall: Even with the large sequencing depth, rarefaction of the sorted-subset datasets indicated that sequencing was incomplete. Larger estimated clonotype richness was generally found for naive subsets than for memory subsets. About 5% of naive CD4, more than 3% of naive CD8, roughly 2.5% of memory CD4, and more than 0.35% of memory CD8 clonotypes were shared across four donors. Based on pairwise subsampling, the degree of clonotype sharing among donors was expected to be affected by sequencing depth. Because the study included only a small number of donors, the genetic and exposure-history diversity represented was limited. Sampling was restricted to blood, and TCR repertoires in tissues likely differ from the TCR repertoires found in blood. Higher generation probabilities were observed for clonotypes shared by all four sorted-subset donors than for non-shared clonotypes.

Concerning this clone: What antigen it recognizes has not been identified. Qualities for individual bases were not recorded, and no much larger clone is one base off.

At the junction V is shortened by 3 bases and J by 0 bases, with 9 bases in between. Taken from the germline V gene, the CDR1 and CDR2 loops are SNHLY and FYNNEI. Including cysteine and phenylalanine, the CDR3 has 15 amino acids. The CDR3 DNA has 45 bases and is translated from base 1. Sequencing was done on a sample of naive CD8+ T cells from PBMCs. The cell subset or site label on this specimen signifies: CD45RA+CCR7+. The rearrangement combines TRBV2 with TRBJ2-1; the best D guess is TRBD2, with 5 bases matching. This clonotype was obtained from a young man in good health. Some clones in this sample may be carry-over from other donors' samples. The sequence in DNA is TGTGCCAGCAGTGATCGGGGAGTCTCCTACAATGAGCAGTTCTTC. It translates as CASSDRGVSYNEQFF.